This TCR beta chain was observed in a study of blood T cell repertoires in COVID-19. Study details: Collection of acute and convalescent COVID-19 samples took place in the United States, Italy and Spain.

In the study's own analysis: How many nucleated cells were present was estimated from reference gene primer amplification. TCRdb's table, derived via immunoSEQ multiplex PCR, lists solely in-frame clones and lacks some. The V and J calls and the clone size are those of that table, but D and trimming were determined from the DNA. The sample includes about 56,000 clones, 80% to 90% of them seen just once. Germline values: CDR1 GTSNPN, CDR2 SVGIG (reference sequence). CDR3 length equals 12 residues. With 0 bases removed from V and 4 bases from J, the gap between germline ends came to 6 bases. Input material: peripheral blood. The rearrangement links TRBV30 to TRBJ2-5, with unresolved D. This sequence originates from a woman aged 60-75 years with COVID-19, enrolled during active disease. The CDR3 is CAWSVLLETQYF. CDR3 coding DNA: TGTGCCTGGAGTGTGCTATTAGAGACCCAGTACTTC.